This TCR beta chain is drawn from a study of blood T cells in healthy people across ages. The germline gives CDR1 SQVTM, CDR2 ANQGSEA. The CDR3 is made up of 15 amino acids. Then a second PCR, running roughly 7 to 11 cycles, was carried out with a sample-barcoded 5' primer and a J-beta primer mix. TCRdb independently ran MiXCR on the 5' RACE reads; one entry per CDR3 protein. This sample carries some 800,000 distinct CDR3 sequences, approximately 25% of them seen once, and the ten largest clones take 3% to 4%. Concerning this clonotype itself: At one of its ends the junction is not consistent with the germline gene, which may arise from a read error.

These data also formed part of another study, on T cells of mothers and their children. This second study notes: The second PCR used the M1S primer, and this primer added sample barcodes and 2-4 random nucleotides.

Sample: blood. This chain links TRBV29-1 with TRBJ2-1; perhaps D is TRBD1 or TRBD2 (6 bases each). The TCR originated in a boy aged 10-17 years in good health. CDR3 nucleotide sequence: TGCGGCGTCAGGGATCCGGGGGCGTCCTACAATGAGCAGTTCTTC. Translation gives CGVRDPGASYNEQFF.